Sequencing of this TCR beta chain was carried out in a study of cytomegalovirus exposure and HLA in healthy donors. This clone appeared once. Its antigen is still unknown. Germline and junction disagree at one end, which may indicate a read error. Overall study findings and caveats: For TCR beta chains, V- and J-gene trimming was later linked to a missense DCLRE1C variant.

The germline V gene has CDR1 SGHDT and CDR2 YYEEEE. The length of the CDR3 is 14 residues. Primers included in the PCR were 60 Vbeta and 13 Jbeta primers. Repertoires were generated with immunoSEQ multiplex PCR, while TCRdb's copy carries only in-frame clones and drops some. The repertoire consists of approximately 38,000 clones, with 84% occurring once and the leading ten covering roughly 4%. The source is a woman aged 18-35 years in good health and CMV-seronegative. The rearrangement links TRBV5-6 to TRBJ1-2; D not certain. Material for sequencing was PBMCs. CDR3 sequence (DNA): TGTGCCAGCAGCTTCCAAGGAGGAATCTATGGCTACCCCTTC. It is translated as CASSFQGGIYGYPF.